The present T cell receptor (beta chain) was sequenced within a study of early T cells in non-severe SARS-CoV-2 infection. Study as a whole: RNA in bulk from unsorted whole blood was sequenced, and chains were unpaired. Study-level results: Matching results from VDJdb favored anti-spike CD8 responses, leaving private and CD4 specificities undetected.

Each single cDNA molecule received a unique molecular identifier. TCRdb independently ran MiXCR on the 5' RACE reads; one entry per CDR3 protein. The sample shows roughly 62,000 distinct CDR3 sequences, under 10% of them seen only once. The CDR3 runs 14 residues. V lost 4 bases and J lost 0, with 8 bases in between. From germline, CDR1 is SNHLY and CDR2 FYNNEI. On this clonotype: No antigen is known for it. Being one base from a much bigger clone, this may be a read error.

The chain links TRBV2 to TRBJ2-3; D is unclear. The clonotype originates from an adult who was a healthcare worker with PCR-confirmed SARS-CoV-2 infection or an uninfected control (not recorded which). The sequenced sample consisted of whole blood. CDR3 region: CASSVDVSTDTQYF. DNA of the CDR3: TGTGCCAGCAGTGTGGACGTTAGCACAGATACGCAGTATTTT.